One sample yielded the 20 T cell receptor beta chains listed below, sequenced in a study of blood T cell repertoires in COVID-19. TCRdb keeps only in-frame clones here, not all; method: immunoSEQ multiplex PCR. The table lists 110,000 or so clones, around 82% of them singletons, with over 10% in the top ten. The sequenced sample was peripheral blood. The origin of the receptors is a human donor in a cohort sampled during active COVID-19.

This clone was seen a handful of times. The chain employs TRBV5-4 and TRBJ2-5, with TRBD2 matching over 9 bases. Germline CDR1 reads SGHNT; CDR2 reads YYREEE (reference sequence). The CDR3 totals 13 residues. The V and J ends lost 6 bases and 9 bases, in that order; junction bases with no gene match: 9. The CDR3 DNA follows: TGTGCCAGCAAGTTACGGCTAGCGGGGCCCCAGTACTTC. It is translated as CASKLRLAGPQYF.

V usage is TRBV2 and J usage is TRBJ2-3, with D perhaps TRBD2 (6 bases). Germline V gene lookup returns CDR1 SNHLY and CDR2 FYNNEI. Trimming took off 7 bases at V and 4 bases at J, with 15 bases between the two ends. The CDR3 is 14 residues long. The CDR3 reads CASTGDLSSDTQYF. CDR3 nucleotide sequence: TGTGCCAGCACGGGGGACCTAAGTTCAGATACGCAGTATTTT.

The chain has TRBV9 and TRBJ2-2; 7 nucleotides line up with TRBD2. J was trimmed by 5 bases and V by 0 bases; bases with no gene match: 16. CDR3 size: 19 residues. Germline CDR1 is SGDLS and CDR2 is YYNGEE. The CDR3 DNA reads TGTGCCAGCAGCGTAGGCCATAAAGCGGGGACCTCGGGGACCGGGGAGCTGTTTTTT. Amino acid sequence: CASSVGHKAGTSGTGELFF.

The rearrangement uses TRBV19 and TRBJ1-2; maybe TRBD1 (6 bases). The CDR3 is 15 residues long. Looked up from germline, CDR1 is LNHDA and CDR2 is SQIVND (reference sequence). Trimming took off 6 bases at V and 2 bases at J, with 16 bases between the two ends. CDR3 residues: CASSPLDSGNYGYTF. The CDR3 nucleotides read TGTGCCAGTAGCCCACTGGACAGTGGGAACTATGGCTACACCTTC. The entire variable domain, with the rest obtained from reference TRBV19 and TRBJ1-2, is as follows: DGGITQSPKYLFRKEGQNVTLSCEQNLNHDAMYWYRQDPGQGLRLIYYSQIVNDFQKGDIAEGYSVSREKKESFPLTVTSAQKNPTAFYLCASSPLDSGNYGYTFGSGTRLTVV.

The chain uses TRBV28 and TRBJ2-1, with 8 bases fitting TRBD2. Germline V CDR1 and CDR2: MDHEN, SYDVKM. There are 14 residues in the CDR3. Germline trimming cut 7 bases from V and 8 bases from J; bases unmatched to any gene: 10. DNA for the CDR3: TGTGCCAGCAACACCGGGACTAGGATGTATGAGCAGTTCTTC. It codes for CASNTGTRMYEQFF.

V and J are TRBV5-4 and TRBJ1-6; tentatively, D is TRBD1 (6 bases). The germline gives CDR1 SGHNT, CDR2 YYREEE (reference sequence). V dropped 1 base and J dropped 7 bases, with 15 bases sitting between them. This CDR3 region has 16 residues. CDR3 protein: CASSLRTGKPNSPLHF. CDR3 coding DNA: TGTGCCAGCAGCTTGCGCACAGGGAAACCAAATTCACCCCTCCACTTT.

The rearrangement uses TRBV10-3 and TRBJ2-7; D might be TRBD1 (6 bases). The CDR3 loop spans 12 amino acids. CDR1 and CDR2 (germline): ENHRY, SYGVKD. Between the trimmed V and J ends, which lost 8 bases and 0 bases, there was a span of 8 bases. The chain's CDR3 is CAIRDNSYEQYF. For the CDR3, the DNA is TGTGCCATCCGGGACAACTCCTACGAGCAGTACTTC.

As concerns this clone: The sample holds other DNA sequences that translate to the same CDR3. The chain uses TRBV5-1 and TRBJ1-1, with D perhaps TRBD1 (5 bases). V was clipped by 4 bases and J by 4 bases, with 14 bases between them. CDR1 SGHRS and CDR2 YFSETQ come from the germline V gene. The CDR3 consists of 14 residues. CDR3 loop: CASSGTGGSTEAFF. CDR3 coding DNA: TGCGCCAGCAGCGGCACCGGGGGGAGCACTGAAGCTTTCTTT.

J is TRBJ2-5 and V is TRBV5-1, with 11 nucleotides matching TRBD2. The J segment lost 2 bases and the V segment lost 0 bases, leaving 3 bases of the junction unmatched. The CDR3 runs to 16 residues. Germline CDR1 and CDR2: SGHRS and YFSETQ. In nucleotides, the CDR3 is TGCGCCAGCAGCTTGGGGCTAGCGGGGGGTCAAGAGACCCAGTACTTC. This gives the protein CASSLGLAGGQETQYF.

Details on this clone: One junction end does not reproduce the germline sequence, and a read error may be involved. V usage is TRBV7-7 and J usage is TRBJ2-5, with 7 bases lining up with TRBD1. The CDR3 is 15 amino acids. The germline V gene encodes CDR1 SSHAT and CDR2 FNYEAQ (reference sequence). CDR3: CASSIGGPYQETQYF. The CDR3 coding sequence is TGTGCTAGCAGCATAGGGGGCCCTTACCAAGAGACCCAGTACTTC.

This CDR3 reads CASSESGTGDNTQYF. For the CDR3, the DNA is TGCGCCAGCAGTGAGTCGGGGACAGGGGATAATACGCAGTATTTT. The V gene is TRBV10-2, the J gene TRBJ2-3; 10 bases agree with TRBD1. Trimming at V came to 0 bases and at J to 7 bases, leaving 4 bases not matched to a gene. The CDR3 contains 15 residues. Germline V CDR1 and CDR2: WSHSY, SAAADI.

This clone has only one observation. This chain links TRBV6-2 or TRBV6-3 with TRBJ2-3; 13 nucleotides align to TRBD2. The J segment lost 0 bases and the V segment lost 0 bases, leaving 9 bases of the junction unmatched. Per the germline V gene, CDR1 is MNHEY and CDR2 is SVGEGT. The CDR3 is made up of 20 amino acids. In DNA, the CDR3 is TGTGCCAGCAGTTACTCGCTACTAGCGGGGGGGCCTCTAAGCACAGATACGCAGTATTTT. This gives the protein CASSYSLLAGGPLSTDTQYF.

The CDR3 region has the DNA TGCGCCAGCAGCCAGCTGACTAGCGGGGACTACGAGCAGTACTTC. It yields the protein CASSQLTSGDYEQYF. This chain connects TRBV4-3 to TRBJ2-7; 11 bases are shared with TRBD2. The V segment lost 3 bases and the J segment 3 bases; nucleotides outside the gene matches: 4. Per the germline V gene, CDR1 is LGHNA and CDR2 is YSLEER. There are 15 residues in the CDR3.

This chain joins TRBV6-5 and TRBJ1-5; D is perhaps TRBD1 (5 bases). Germline CDR1 and CDR2: MNHEY and SVGAGI. Trimming cost V 6 bases and J 3 bases, with 15 bases left between them. The CDR3 spans 15 residues. In DNA, the CDR3 is TGTGCCAGCAGCCCCTCCGGGGGTAACAATCAGCCCCAGCATTTT. It yields the protein CASSPSGGNNQPQHF.

V gene TRBV10-2 combines with J gene TRBJ2-3; 8 nucleotides line up with TRBD2. This CDR3 region has 16 residues. In germline, CDR1 is WSHSY, CDR2 SAAADI. V shed 2 bases, J shed 4 bases, and the junction held 8 bases outside the gene matches. The CDR3 region is CASSEPRTSWPDTQYF. The CDR3 DNA follows: TGCGCCAGCAGTGAGCCCCGGACTAGCTGGCCAGATACGCAGTATTTT.

This chain links TRBV5-1 with TRBJ1-1; TRBD1 aligns across 10 bases. Germline lookup yields CDR1 SGHRS and CDR2 YFSETQ. V shed 2 bases, J shed 1 base, and the junction held 5 bases outside the gene matches. The CDR3 runs 16 residues. DNA of the CDR3: TGCGCCAGCAGCTTCCGGGACAGGGGAACGAACACTGAAGCTTTCTTT. This codes for CASSFRDRGTNTEAFF.

The chain combines TRBV5-4 with TRBJ2-1; perhaps TRBD1 as D (6 bases). Germline loops: CDR1 SGHNT, CDR2 YYREEE (reference sequence). With 6 bases removed from V and 4 bases from J, the gap between germline ends came to 20 bases. The CDR3 loop spans 16 amino acids. CDR3 DNA: TGTGCCAGCATGAAAACCCGGGACACTGGGTACAATGAGCAGTTCTTC. This gives the protein CASMKTRDTGYNEQFF.

This clone was counted a few times. This chain connects TRBV5-5 to TRBJ1-4; a possible D gene is TRBD1 (6 bases). The germline gives CDR1 SGHKS, CDR2 YYEKEE (reference sequence). Trimming took 2 bases from V and 8 from J, leaving 10 bases between them. The CDR3 contains 13 residues. CDR3 sequence reads: CASSFAGDEKLFF. The DNA of the CDR3 is TGTGCCAGCAGCTTTGCAGGGGACGAAAAACTGTTTTTT.

This chain connects TRBV2 to TRBJ2-1, with 12 bases identical to TRBD2. The germline V gene has CDR1 SNHLY and CDR2 FYNNEI. The CDR3 runs to 17 residues. Trimming at V came to 5 bases and at J to 0 bases, leaving 5 bases not matched to a gene. CDR3 sequence reads: CASSPTSGGSSYNEQFF. The CDR3, as DNA: TGTGCCAGCAGTCCCACTAGCGGGGGGAGCTCCTACAATGAGCAGTTCTTC.

This clone was seen once. This sequence joins TRBV10-3 and TRBJ2-2; D perhaps matches TRBD1 (5 bases). The CDR3 is 14 residues long. V was shortened by 5 bases and J by 3 bases, with 10 bases between the two germline ends. Germline-derived CDR1 and CDR2 are ENHRY and SYGVKD. The chain's CDR3 is CAISLSRDTGELFF. The CDR3 DNA reads as TGTGCCATCAGTTTGTCCAGGGACACCGGGGAGCTGTTTTTT.